This T cell receptor beta chain was profiled in a study of T cells in Graves' hyperthyroidism and ophthalmopathy. Broader study findings: Ophthalmopathy was identified by the model a median about 6 months ahead of onset. Blood samples included most of the expanded thyroid clonotypes exceeding 0.001.

In this sample, this clonotype turned up many times. Its antigen remains unidentified. V dropped 3 bases and J dropped 6 bases, with 17 bases sitting between them. CDR1 and CDR2 (germline): LNHDA, SQIVND (reference sequence). The CDR3 is 16 residues long. Amplification yielded TCR beta CDR3 regions, with RNA transcripts as the source. TCR CDR3 underwent first-round RT-PCR with the HTBI primer set. TCRdb re-called the multiplex PCR reads with MiXCR, one entry per CDR3 protein. The sample carries more than 300,000 distinct CDR3 sequences, 15% to 20% recorded once. Orbital computed tomography, thyroid ultrasound, serum thyroxine and TRAb, and clinical symptoms together informed the diagnoses. This sample holds PBMCs from about 9.3 ml fresh peripheral blood.

Sequenced input: blood. V gene TRBV19 combines with J gene TRBJ2-2, with D possibly called TRBD1 or TRBD2 (5 bases each). This TCR derives from a woman in her twenties or thirties with Graves' hyperthyroidism that later progressed to Graves' ophthalmopathy. The CDR3 DNA is TGTGCCAGTAGTATCCGGGACGGCGACTTTCCCGGGGAGCTGTTTTTT. It is translated as CASSIRDGDFPGELFF.